This entry describes one T cell receptor beta chain. This clonotype came up many times. Its recognized antigen is unknown. Within one base of it there is no much larger clone, and no base qualities were kept. The sample originates from a study of prognosis after radiotherapy for stage I lung cancer (dated by TCRdb to the early 2020s). Background on the whole study: Between early 2018 and January 2019, approximately 20 stage I NSCLC patients were enrolled in Nanjing, China. All patients were regarded as medically inoperable, because of comorbidities in over 10 patients and refusal of surgery in roughly 7 patients. After SBRT, distant metastases developed in four of the 19 patients at a median of approximately 7 months, while the remaining 15 patients had no significant progression. Image-guided IMRT or VMAT was used to deliver SBRT in 3 to 5 fractions at a biologically effective dose of at least 100 Gy. In 15 or so patients the disease was a newly diagnosed primary stage I lung tumor, whereas a few had oligometastatic NSCLC following surgical resection of the primary tumor. Peripheral blood TCR beta repertoires were profiled in stage I NSCLC patients before and after stereotactic body radiotherapy, and the repertoires were related to distant failure. The cohort included approximately 13 men and about six women, with a median age of around 70 years and a range of roughly 53 to 85 years. In every patient, SBRT was given without any concurrent therapy. On tumor histology, 11 to 12 patients had adenocarcinoma and more than 5 had squamous cell carcinoma. The study sequenced approximately 38 blood samples from 19 patients, one before and one after SBRT per patient.

Study-wide conclusions, independent of this receptor: Tumor specificity of expanded TCR clones was not determined. Post-SBRT Shannon entropy and its change from baseline were lower in patients who developed distant metastases; baseline Shannon entropy was not associated with metastases. Differences in TRBV and TRBJ usage frequencies by metastasis status were reportedly observed in two V genes at baseline and in several V and two J genes after SBRT. None of the reported P values were adjusted for multiple comparisons. The study was limited by the small cohort and short follow-up, and independent validation of the study findings is required. After SBRT, the count of unique TCR clones dropped from a median of approximately 11,000 beforehand to roughly 7,100 afterward (Wilcoxon paired P=0.011).

The TCR beta CDR3 region was amplified from genomic DNA by two rounds of multiplex PCR. In the first PCR round, primers specific to each TRBV and TRBJ gene were used, and the primer sequences were filed in Chinese patent CN105087789A. Universal primers were used in the second round of PCR. The Roche High Pure PCR Template Preparation Kit was used to extract genomic DNA from the frozen PBMCs. An Illumina HiSeq 3000 was used to sequence the libraries paired-end with 151 bp reads. As for the authors' bioinformatics: Raw reads lacking the multiplex PCR primer sequences were removed with CutAdapt. PEAR was used to merge high-quality paired reads into contigs. TRB V, D and J gene segments were assigned to each contig with MiXCR by alignment to reference sequences. CDR3 sequences were clustered by base quality and sequence similarity to remove sequencing errors. Diversity was measured as Shannon entropy normalized by the natural log of productive TCR sequence number. Clonality was defined as one minus Shannon entropy divided by the natural log of the number of unique clonotypes. Progression-free survival cut-offs for repertoire metrics were chosen using the Youden index of ROC curves, with analyses run in R 3.5.3. TCRdb cleaned the public reads at Q25 with fastp, built clones with MiXCR and kept in-frame beta chains. Identical CDR3 proteins give one entry, which carries the most common genes and DNA. TCRdb's processing, not the authors', yielded these V and J calls. The sample yields some 60,000 distinct CDR3 sequences; around 27% were counted once. 6.5% to 8.5% of the sample lies in the top ten.

A history of other malignancies or of prior chemotherapy or radiotherapy was absent in all patients, and node-negative disease was shown on CT and PET/CT in all patients. At each of two time points, 4.5 to 7.5 milliliters of peripheral venous blood were collected in EDTA tubes. PBMCs were isolated by Ficoll-Paque Plus density-gradient centrifugation. Samples were stored at -80°C immediately after collection until analysis. The receptor's source is a donor over 45 with non-small cell lung cancer. This sample comprised PBMCs, obtained before or after stereotactic body radiation therapy (not recorded which).

The DNA is as follows: TGTGCCAGCAGCCAAGGGGGGGGTTCTAACACCCAGTACTTC. It translates as CASSQGGGSNTQYF. The rearrangement combines TRBV3-1 with TRBJ2-5; TRBD2 agrees with 7 junctional bases. The CDR3 numbers 14 residues from cysteine through phenylalanine. The entry retains the CDR3 DNA only, 42 bases that are in frame from base 1. V and J are trimmed by 1 base and 8 bases, and the gene matches miss 7 bases of the junction. As encoded in the germline V gene (reference sequence), CDR1 is LGHDT while CDR2 is YNNKEL.